The 29 T cell receptor beta chains given below trace back to one sample, sequenced in a study of T-cell reconstitution after alpha-beta-depleted transplantation in children. The library targeted TCRbeta and was prepared with unique molecular identifiers. TCRdb re-derived calls from the PCR reads in MiXCR, one entry per CDR3 protein. The sample has around 250,000 distinct CDR3 sequences, approximately 9.6% seen once. Sequenced material: PBMCs from the stem cell graft donor, taken from the stem cell graft. These receptors were collected from a human donor who donated a stem cell graft to a child with SCID.

V gene TRBV10-3 combines with J gene TRBJ2-2; 8 nucleotides agree with TRBD1. The V gene's germline CDR1 is ENHRY and CDR2 SYGVKD. V trimming: 10 bases; J trimming: 3 bases; junction bases outside the gene matches: 4. This CDR3 is 13 amino acids long. As DNA, the CDR3 is TGTGCCACCGGACAGGGAGACACCGGGGAGCTGTTTTTT. It translates to CATGQGDTGELFF.

The chain recombines TRBV10-3 with TRBJ2-5; 10 bases map to TRBD1. The CDR3 is 13 amino acids. J gave up 4 bases and V 9 bases, and 5 bases lay outside the gene matches. CDR1 is ENHRY and CDR2 is SYGVKD in the germline V gene. DNA of the CDR3: TGTGCCATACGACAGGGGGCCGGAGAGACCCAGTACTTC. This codes for CAIRQGAGETQYF.

This clonotype was seen ten or more times. This chain uses TRBV5-4 with TRBJ1-5; 7 bases are a match to TRBD1. The CDR3 is 15 residues long. Per the germline V gene, CDR1 is SGHNT and CDR2 is YYREEE (reference sequence). The V gene end was trimmed by 4 bases and the J gene end by 3 bases; junction bases not matched to a gene: 7. CDR3 region: CASSVTGTPNQPQHF. CDR3 nucleotides: TGTGCCAGCAGCGTGACAGGGACCCCCAATCAGCCCCAGCATTTT.

This clonotype was observed at least ten times. The chain combines TRBV25-1 with TRBJ2-3; D uncertain. With 10 bases removed from V and 5 bases from J, the gap between germline ends came to 13 bases. CDR1 and CDR2 (germline): MGHDK, SYGVNS. This CDR3 region has 12 residues. The CDR3 here is CATSPLGDTQYF. CDR3 nucleotide sequence: TGTGCCACCTCACCTCTGGGAGATACGCAGTATTTT.

A single count supports this clonotype. This rearrangement joins TRBV7-9 to TRBJ2-7, with TRBD1 matching 8 bases. There are 14 residues in the CDR3. CDR1 is SEHNR and CDR2 is FQNEAQ in the germline V gene (reference sequence). The V and J ends lost 4 bases and 5 bases, in that order; junction bases with no gene match: 7. The CDR3: CASSSRDRWDEQYF. For the CDR3, the DNA is TGTGCCAGCAGCTCCCGGGACAGGTGGGACGAGCAGTACTTC. Using reference TRBV7-9 and TRBJ2-7 for the parts outside the CDR3, the full variable domain is DTGVSQNPRHKITKRGQNVTFRCDPISEHNRLYWYRQTLGQGPEFLTYFQNEAQLEKSRLLSDRFSAERPKGSFSTLEIQRTEQGDSAMYLCASSSRDRWDEQYFGPGTRLTVT.

A word on this clonotype: A junction boundary mismatches the germline segment, possibly from a read error. The gene calls are TRBV29-1 and TRBJ2-5; the match to TRBD2 covers 7 bases. This CDR3 region has 12 residues. CDR1 SQVTM and CDR2 ANQGSEA come from the germline V gene. The CDR3, as DNA: TGCAGCGTTCTGGGGGGGGAAGATACCCAGTACTTC. Its protein is CSVLGGEDTQYF.

In this sample, this clonotype turned up a few times. The rearrangement joins TRBV4-1 to TRBJ2-7, with D perhaps given as TRBD1 or TRBD2 (5 bases each). From germline, CDR1 is MGHRA and CDR2 YSYEKL. The CDR3 has 13 amino acids. Trimming pared 1 base from V and 3 bases from J, leaving 7 bases between. CDR3 sequence: CASSQGGVYEQYF. In DNA, the CDR3 is TGCGCCAGCAGCCAAGGAGGGGTCTACGAGCAGTACTTC.

The chain combines TRBV7-2 with TRBJ2-1, with 12 bases identical to TRBD2. Germline trimming cut 5 bases from V and 7 bases from J; bases unmatched to any gene: 12. This CDR3 is built from 17 residues. Germline lookup yields CDR1 SGHTA and CDR2 FQGNSA. CDR3 DNA: TGTGCCAGCAGCCGACGCCGACTAGCGGGGGATCTTAATGAGCAGTTCTTC. This translates into CASSRRRLAGDLNEQFF.

This clonotype came up a few times. CDR3 in DNA: TGTGCCAGCAGCGAAGGACAGGGATCCTACAATGAGCAGTTCTTC. Protein: CASSEGQGSYNEQFF. The rearrangement links TRBV7-2 to TRBJ2-1; 8 bases map to TRBD1. V lost 5 bases and J lost 1; bases outside the gene matches: 4. The germline V gene encodes CDR1 SGHTA and CDR2 FQGNSA. The CDR3 contains 15 residues. Supplemented by reference TRBV7-2 and TRBJ2-1, the full variable domain reads GAGVSQSPSNKVTEKGKDVELRCDPISGHTALYWYRQSLGQGLEFLIYFQGNSAPDKSGLPSDRFSAERTGGSVSTLTIQRTQQEDSAVYLCASSEGQGSYNEQFFGPGTRLTVL.

In its sample, this clonotype was seen a few times. The chain joins TRBV7-8 to TRBJ1-2; 7 bases align to TRBD1. V shed 5 bases, J shed 2 bases, and the junction held 5 bases outside the gene matches. CDR3 length: 14 amino acids. Per germline, CDR1 SGHVS and CDR2 FQNEAQ. The CDR3 sequence: CASSPTDRNYGYTF. CDR3 nucleotides: TGTGCCAGCAGCCCCACGGACAGGAACTATGGCTACACCTTC.

The chain joins TRBV4-2 to TRBJ2-7, with 8 bases matching TRBD2. The CDR3 contains 18 residues. Germline CDR1 LGHNA, CDR2 YNFKEQ. V shed 2 bases and J 0 bases; nucleotides not matched to a gene: 12. In DNA, the CDR3 is TGTGCCAGCAGCCAACTGGACCGGAAGCGGGGGAACTCCTACGAGCAGTACTTC. Translated, it gives CASSQLDRKRGNSYEQYF.

V gene TRBV2 combines with J gene TRBJ2-5; no clear D. CDR3 length: 14 amino acids. V was trimmed by 6 bases and J by 1 base, leaving 12 bases between them. Per germline, CDR1 SNHLY and CDR2 FYNNEI. CDR3 in amino acids: CASSRDLSQETQYF. The CDR3 DNA is TGTGCCAGCAGCCGCGACCTGAGCCAAGAGACCCAGTACTTC.

This chain links TRBV19 with TRBJ2-5; TRBD1 matches 8 bases. V trimming: 3 bases; J trimming: 0 bases; junction bases outside the gene matches: 3. From germline, CDR1 is LNHDA and CDR2 SQIVND (reference sequence). CDR3 length: 15 amino acids. The CDR3 here is CASSIGTGNQETQYF. The CDR3 nucleotides are TGTGCCAGTAGTATCGGGACAGGCAACCAAGAGACCCAGTACTTC.

The chain combines TRBV12-3 or TRBV12-4 with TRBJ2-2; D is perhaps TRBD2 (6 bases). This CDR3 has 16 amino acids. V was pared by 2 bases and J by 4 bases, with 14 bases between. The CDR3 spells CASSLFRGKVTGELFF. CDR3 nucleotide sequence: TGTGCCAGCAGTTTATTTCGGGGGAAGGTCACCGGGGAGCTGTTTTTT.

This rearrangement joins TRBV10-3 to TRBJ2-7, with 7 bases aligning to TRBD1. Germline CDR1 and CDR2: ENHRY and SYGVKD. The CDR3 is 13 amino acids. V trimming: 6 bases; J trimming: 3 bases; junction bases outside the gene matches: 5. CDR3 sequence (DNA): TGTGCCATCAGGGTGGCAGGGGGCTACGAGCAGTACTTC. This gives the protein CAIRVAGGYEQYF.

This clonotype was seen only a few times. The V call is TRBV11-1, the J call TRBJ2-5; D is undetermined. The V gene lost 3 bases and the J gene lost 5 bases, with 16 bases spanning the gap. CDR1 SGHAT and CDR2 FQDESV come from the germline V gene (reference sequence). CDR3 length: 15 amino acids. CDR3 residues: CASSFNLGSRETQYF. The CDR3 DNA follows: TGTGCCAGCAGCTTCAATCTGGGAAGTAGGGAGACCCAGTACTTC. Looking up the rest from reference TRBV11-1 and TRBJ2-5 gives the full variable domain: EAEVAQSPRYKITEKSQAVAFWCDPISGHATLYWYRQILGQGPELLVQFQDESVVDDSQLPKDRFSAERLKGVDSTLKIQPAELGDSAMYLCASSFNLGSRETQYFGPGTRLLVL.

The V and J genes are TRBV11-3 and TRBJ2-3, with 10 bases that match TRBD1. This CDR3 has 15 residues. Germline V gene data show CDR1 as SGHNT and CDR2 as YENEEA. V dropped 4 bases and J dropped 5; count of bases not matched to a gene: 6. The CDR3 is CASSYRTGGKDTQYF. The CDR3 region has the DNA TGTGCCAGCAGCTACCGGACAGGGGGAAAAGATACGCAGTATTTT.

This clonotype was picked up a small number of times. In nucleotides, the CDR3 is TGTGCCAGCAGGGGGGACGTCGTTAATGAAAAACTGTTTTTT. This codes for CASRGDVVNEKLFF. This chain links TRBV6-5 with TRBJ1-4, with D tentatively TRBD1 (5 bases). The CDR3 has 14 residues. V dropped 6 bases and J dropped 4 bases, with 12 bases sitting between them. Germline V gene data show CDR1 as MNHEY and CDR2 as SVGAGI.

In its sample, this clonotype was seen a few times. The V gene is TRBV18, the J gene TRBJ1-2; 7 nucleotides align to TRBD1. Germline V gene sequence: CDR1 KGHSH, CDR2 LQKENI. This CDR3 contains 13 residues. Unmatched junction bases numbered 7, after V lost 8 bases and J lost 4 bases. CDR3 in amino acids: CASTNQGGYGYTF. DNA of the CDR3: TGTGCCAGCACCAACCAGGGGGGCTATGGCTACACCTTC. Combining the CDR3 with reference TRBV18 and TRBJ1-2 gives the whole variable domain NAGVMQNPRHLVRRRGQEARLRCSPMKGHSHVYWYRQLPEEGLKFMVYLQKENIIDESGMPKERFSAEFPKEGPSILRIQQVVRGDSAAYFCASTNQGGYGYTFGSGTRLTVV.

V gene TRBV3-1 combines with J gene TRBJ1-1, with unresolved D. V was pared by 1 base and J by 1 base, with 10 bases between. The CDR3 runs to 15 residues. The germline CDR1 and CDR2 sequences are LGHDT and YNNKEL (reference sequence). Here the CDR3 reads CASSQVGQQNTEAFF. The CDR3 region has the DNA TGTGCCAGCAGCCAAGTCGGCCAACAGAACACTGAAGCTTTCTTT.

A few counts support this clonotype. This chain links TRBV4-1 with TRBJ2-4; D is unresolved. V shed 5 bases and J shed 2 bases, with 25 bases lying between them. Germline V CDR1 and CDR2: MGHRA, YSYEKL. This CDR3 spans 19 amino acids. This chain's CDR3 is CASSDILNQNYRPKNIQYF. The DNA of the CDR3 is TGCGCCAGCAGCGATATCTTGAATCAAAACTACAGACCCAAAAACATTCAGTACTTC.

The chain employs TRBV5-1 and TRBJ1-6; 7 bases are shared with TRBD1. Germline V gene sequence: CDR1 SGHRS, CDR2 YFSETQ. V was pared by 4 bases and J by 8 bases, with 6 bases of the junction left unmatched. This CDR3 is built from 14 residues. CDR3 sequence reads: CASSPGTVDSPLHF. The DNA of the CDR3 is TGCGCCAGCAGCCCGGGGACAGTGGATTCACCCCTCCACTTT.

This clonotype was detected many times. The chain is built from TRBV12-3 or TRBV12-4 and TRBJ2-1; 8 bases agree with TRBD1. The J segment lost 10 bases and the V segment lost 4 bases, leaving 6 bases of the junction unmatched. The CDR3 consists of 13 residues. The CDR3 sequence is CASSSSRQGEQFF. CDR3 nucleotide sequence: TGTGCCAGCAGTTCGTCTCGACAGGGGGAGCAGTTCTTC.

The chain is built from TRBV7-9 and TRBJ2-3; the D is unclear. The CDR3 has 11 amino acids. Trimming removed 8 bases from V and 4 bases from J, with 7 bases in between. Germline V lookup: CDR1 SEHNR, CDR2 FQNEAQ (reference sequence). The CDR3 DNA sequence: TGTGCCAGCTGGCTAGCAGATACGCAGTATTTT. Amino acids: CASWLADTQYF.

This clonotype was seen a few times. The rearrangement joins TRBV20-1 to TRBJ2-3; D remains unclear. Per germline, CDR1 DFQATT and CDR2 SNEGSKA (reference sequence). The length of the CDR3 is 13 residues. V lost 6 bases and J lost 1, with 11 bases in between. This CDR3 reads CSARGRGTDTQYF. The CDR3 DNA sequence: TGCAGTGCCCGTGGACGGGGCACAGATACGCAGTATTTT.

This clonotype was seen only a few times. This sequence joins TRBV5-1 and TRBJ2-7; D is undetermined. The CDR3 extends over 14 amino acids. Germline-derived CDR1 and CDR2 are SGHRS and YFSETQ. Trimming pared 5 bases from V and 2 bases from J, leaving 14 bases between. The CDR3 spells CASRREPSAYEQYF. Written as DNA, the CDR3 is TGCGCCAGCAGACGAGAACCCTCCGCCTACGAGCAGTACTTC.

This chain connects TRBV5-1 to TRBJ2-1; 14 positions match TRBD2. The CDR3 has 15 residues. The J segment lost 9 bases and the V segment lost 3 bases, leaving 5 bases of the junction unmatched. Germline CDR1 SGHRS, CDR2 YFSETQ. CDR3 sequence (DNA): TGCGCCAGCAGCTCTCGGACTAGCGGGGGGAGTGAGCAGTTCTTC. It yields the protein CASSSRTSGGSEQFF.

This clonotype occurred a few times. This chain joins TRBV15 and TRBJ2-7, with TRBD1 identical over 9 bases. The germline V gene encodes CDR1 LNHNV and CDR2 YYDKDF (reference sequence). The V and J ends lost 4 bases and 5 bases, in that order; junction bases with no gene match: 24. The CDR3 consists of 20 residues. In DNA, the CDR3 is TGTGCCACCAGCATTCTGGACAGGGGAAGGCCGCTTACCTCGGGGAACGAGCAGTACTTC. This codes for CATSILDRGRPLTSGNEQYF.

Ten or more counts support this clonotype. The chain recombines TRBV5-1 with TRBJ2-1; perhaps D is TRBD1 or TRBD2 (5 bases each). From germline, CDR1 is SGHRS and CDR2 YFSETQ. CDR3 length equals 17 residues. The V end was cut by 5 bases, the J end by 8 bases, with 26 bases between. The CDR3 DNA reads as TGCGCCAGCAGTGGCTATCCGGGACCCCAGATGGTCGATGAGCAGTTCTTC. Encoded protein: CASSGYPGPQMVDEQFF.